This T cell receptor (beta chain) comes out of a study of T cell responses to AZD1222 COVID-19 vaccine. Broader study findings: At baseline, just a handful of AZD1222 recipients tested seropositive.

About this clone itself: Its antigen remains unknown.

V was shortened by 4 bases and J by 5 bases, with 20 bases between the two germline ends. This CDR3 is 16 amino acids long. Germline V gene sequence: CDR1 SEHNR, CDR2 FQNEAQ (reference sequence). The table came from immunoSEQ multiplex PCR; TCRdb's copy has only in-frame clones and leaves some out. This sample has roughly 53,000 clones, with 85% found just once. J is TRBJ2-5 and V is TRBV7-9; a weak D match, TRBD1 (5 bases). The specimen was peripheral blood, collected on day 0 of MenACWY control vaccination. This receptor was obtained from an adult in good health. CDR3: CASSSTDNLSKETQYF. CDR3 nucleotide sequence: TGTGCCAGCAGCTCGACAGATAACCTTTCGAAGGAGACCCAGTACTTC.